These 11 T cell receptor beta chains share one sample of origin, sequenced in a study of T cells in localized non-small cell lung cancer. TCRdb's table, derived via immunoSEQ multiplex PCR, lists solely in-frame clones and lacks some. Among around 100,000 clones listed, over 80% were seen once. The sequencing here drew on peripheral blood, taken before any cancer treatment. The origin of the receptors is a man between 40 and 75 years old with stage I squamous cell lung carcinoma.

V and J are TRBV11-2 and TRBJ2-7; 8 positions match TRBD1. V gave up 5 bases and J gave up 1 base; unmatched junction bases: 10. Germline lookup yields CDR1 SGHAT and CDR2 FQNNGV. The CDR3 is 16 residues long. This CDR3 reads CASSPIDRGRSYEQYF. For the CDR3, the DNA is TGTGCCAGCAGCCCGATAGACAGGGGAAGGTCCTACGAGCAGTACTTC. Using reference TRBV11-2 and TRBJ2-7 for the parts outside the CDR3, the full variable domain is EAGVAQSPRYKIIEKRQSVAFWCNPISGHATLYWYQQILGQGPKLLIQFQNNGVVDDSQLPKDRFSAERLKGVDSTLKIQPAKLEDSAVYLCASSPIDRGRSYEQYFGPGTRLTVT.

The CDR3 sequence: CASSGVGTLNTGELFF. In DNA, the CDR3 is TGTGCCAGCAGCGGTGTAGGGACACTGAACACCGGGGAGCTGTTTTTT. This chain uses TRBV7-3 with TRBJ2-2; D may be TRBD1 (6 bases). V shed 5 bases and J shed 1 base, with 14 bases lying between them. The CDR3 has 16 residues. The germline CDR1 and CDR2 sequences are SGHTA and FQGTGA.

The chain uses TRBV5-4 and TRBJ2-2; D remains unclear. Per germline, CDR1 SGHNT and CDR2 YYREEE (reference sequence). Trimming cost V 5 bases and J 6 bases, with 14 bases left between them. This CDR3 has 14 amino acids. This CDR3 reads CASRPALVPGELFF. In DNA form, the CDR3 reads TGTGCCAGCAGACCCGCGCTAGTTCCCGGGGAGCTGTTTTTT. Using reference TRBV5-4 and TRBJ2-2 for the parts outside the CDR3, the full variable domain is ETGVTQSPTHLIKTRGQQVTLRCSSQSGHNTVSWYQQALGQGPQFIFQYYREEENGRGNFPPRFSGLQFPNYSSELNVNALELDDSALYLCASRPALVPGELFFGEGSRLTVL.

The chain couples TRBV5-4 to TRBJ1-3; D remains ambiguous. CDR1 SGHNT and CDR2 YYREEE come from the germline V gene (reference sequence). This CDR3 comprises 12 residues. V was cut by 4 bases and J by 2 bases, with 4 bases left in between. This chain's CDR3 is CASSTAGNTIYF. As DNA, the CDR3 is TGTGCCAGCAGCACGGCTGGAAACACCATATATTTT.

The chain couples TRBV5-4 to TRBJ2-4; TRBD1 agrees at 7 bases. The V and J ends lost 4 bases and 0 bases, in that order; junction bases with no gene match: 10. The CDR3 consists of 17 residues. Germline V gene sequence: CDR1 SGHNT, CDR2 YYREEE (reference sequence). As DNA, the CDR3 is TGTGCCAGCAGCCCAACGACAGGGTCGGGAGCCAAAAACATTCAGTACTTC. Protein: CASSPTTGSGAKNIQYF.

CDR3 sequence: CASSLAGAGANVLTF. The CDR3 DNA reads TGTGCCAGCAGCTTGGCAGGGGCTGGGGCCAACGTCCTGACTTTC. V and J are TRBV5-4 and TRBJ2-6; tentatively, D is TRBD1 (6 bases). The CDR3 has 15 amino acids. Looked up from germline, CDR1 is SGHNT and CDR2 is YYREEE (reference sequence). Trimming took 0 bases from V and 2 from J, leaving 6 bases between them.

The J gene is TRBJ2-3, the V gene TRBV4-3, with a tentative D call TRBD2 (6 bases). V lost 0 bases and J lost 10, with 17 bases in between. From germline, CDR1 is LGHNA and CDR2 YSLEER. This CDR3 region has 15 residues. In nucleotides, the CDR3 is TGCGCCAGCAGCCAAGATCCCCGAACCCCGGGGGCGCAGTATTTT. It translates to CASSQDPRTPGAQYF.

V is TRBV4-2 and J is TRBJ1-5; a possible D gene is TRBD1 (5 bases). V was shortened by 0 bases and J by 1 base, with 13 bases between the two germline ends. Germline V gives CDR1 LGHNA, CDR2 YNFKEQ. This CDR3 is 17 amino acids long. The CDR3 sequence: CASSQDYGAGSNQPQHF. The CDR3 nucleotides read TGTGCCAGCAGCCAAGATTATGGTGCAGGGAGCAATCAGCCCCAGCATTTT.

V usage is TRBV6-1 and J usage is TRBJ2-7, with 8 bases aligning to TRBD2. CDR1 and CDR2 (germline): MNHNS, SASEGT. V dropped 6 bases and J dropped 5; count of bases not matched to a gene: 3. The CDR3 runs to 12 residues. CDR3: CASSKLADEQYF. In DNA form, the CDR3 reads TGTGCCAGCAGCAAACTAGCGGACGAGCAGTACTTC.

V gene TRBV7-9 combines with J gene TRBJ1-2; D might be TRBD1 (5 bases). CDR1 SEHNR and CDR2 FQNEAQ come from the germline V gene (reference sequence). The V gene lost 0 bases and the J gene lost 6 bases, with 14 bases spanning the gap. The CDR3 is 15 residues long. Written as DNA, the CDR3 is TGTGCCAGCAGCTTAGCCCAGGGAGGGGTTGATGGCTACACCTTC. Translation: CASSLAQGGVDGYTF.

The chain uses TRBV11-2 and TRBJ2-1, with 9 bases identical to TRBD1. The CDR3 runs to 15 residues. Germline CDR1 and CDR2: SGHAT and FQNNGV. V dropped 4 bases and J dropped 9; count of bases not matched to a gene: 10. For the CDR3, the DNA is TGTGCCAGCAGCTCCCCCGGGACAGGGTTCGGTGAGCAGTTCTTC. It is translated as CASSSPGTGFGEQFF.